These 8 T cell receptor beta chains originate from one sample sequenced in a study of molecular identifiers for immune sequencing clone quantification. Using its own MiXCR run on the PCR reads, TCRdb lists one record per CDR3 protein. The data hold roughly 320,000 distinct CDR3 sequences, with over 20% observed a single time. Material: naive CD8+ T cells from blood, with Jurkat cell RNA spiked in. Regarding subset: FACS-sorted CD8+CD4-CCR7+CD45RA+ naive T cells. The source of these receptors is a human donor in good health. Some libraries in this study had Jurkat cell RNA spiked in.

This clonotype came up a few times. The V gene is TRBV6-5, the J gene TRBJ2-3; the match to TRBD2 covers 7 bases. Looked up from germline, CDR1 is MNHEY and CDR2 is SVGAGI. V lost 2 bases to trimming and J lost 1 base; unmatched junction nucleotides: 6. There are 16 residues in the CDR3. Here the CDR3 DNA reads TGTGCCAGCAGTTACAACACGGGGGGTGGCACAGATACGCAGTATTTT. It is translated as CASSYNTGGGTDTQYF.

Regarding this clonotype: This may stem from a read error, because a much larger clone lies one nucleotide away. The V gene is TRBV29-1, the J gene TRBJ1-3; D remains unclear. V lost 4 bases to trimming and J lost 0 bases, with 13 bases between them. CDR1 is SQVTM and CDR2 is ANQGSEA in the germline V gene. This CDR3 spans 15 amino acids. Here the CDR3 DNA reads TGCAGCGTTGCGGACGAGTTAGACTCTGGAAACACCATATATTTT. Translated, it gives CSVADELDSGNTIYF.

In the case of this clonotype: This could be a read error, since a much larger clone is one nucleotide away. The rearrangement joins TRBV4-1 to TRBJ2-7, with 11 bases that match TRBD2. This CDR3 region has 15 residues. CDR1 is MGHRA and CDR2 is YSYEKL in the germline V gene. CDR3: CASSQPGLADYGQYF. The CDR3, as DNA: TGCGCCAGCAGCCAACCGGGACTAGCGGACTACGGGCAGTACTTC.

This clonotype has only a few counts. The rearrangement joins TRBV20-1 to TRBJ1-1; D gene ambiguous. CDR1 is DFQATT, CDR2 SNEGSKA, per germline (reference sequence). V lost 1 base, J lost 8 bases, and 8 bases lay in between. There are 11 residues in the CDR3. The CDR3 spells CSARAGSEAFF. CDR3 DNA: TGCAGTGCTAGAGCGGGCTCCGAAGCTTTCTTT.

The chain is built from TRBV28 and TRBJ2-7; D not certain. Trimming removed 6 bases from V and 6 bases from J, with 18 bases in between. CDR1 and CDR2 from the germline V gene are MDHEN and SYDVKM. The CDR3 sequence is 14 residues long. This CDR3 reads CASRGPYDTGEQYF. CDR3 nucleotides: TGTGCCAGCAGAGGCCCGTACGATACGGGCGAGCAGTACTTC.

This clonotype was picked up many times. CDR3 sequence: CASSFMGQNNQPQHF. The CDR3 DNA sequence: TGTGCCAGCAGTTTTATGGGACAGAACAATCAGCCCCAGCATTTT. The V and J genes are TRBV28 and TRBJ1-5, with 7 bases aligning to TRBD1. From germline, CDR1 is MDHEN and CDR2 SYDVKM. This CDR3 spans 15 amino acids. V gave up 3 bases and J gave up 3 bases; unmatched junction bases: 5.

Concerning this clonotype itself: This could be a read error, since a much larger clone is one nucleotide away. The rearrangement joins TRBV7-2 to TRBJ2-1; TRBD2 matches 7 bases. Losses at the gene ends were 2 bases for V and 6 bases for J; bases not matched to a gene: 7. Germline V gene lookup returns CDR1 SGHTA and CDR2 FQGNSA. The CDR3 runs 15 residues. CDR3 protein: CASSLNVGGANEQFF. The CDR3 DNA follows: TGTGCCAGCAGCTTAAACGTGGGAGGGGCCAATGAGCAGTTCTTC.

This clonotype was seen many times. The chain has TRBV20-1 and TRBJ2-3; TRBD2 aligns across 10 bases. From germline, CDR1 is DFQATT and CDR2 SNEGSKA (reference sequence). The length of the CDR3 is 16 residues. Trimming at V came to 0 bases and at J to 5 bases, leaving 8 bases not matched to a gene. The chain's CDR3 is CSARDWASGSQDTQYF. CDR3 sequence (DNA): TGCAGTGCTAGAGATTGGGCTAGCGGGAGTCAAGATACGCAGTATTTT.